A selection of T cell receptor beta chains follows, all from one sample in a study of blood T cell repertoires in COVID-19. Only in-frame clones appear in the TCRdb table, and some are missing; sequencing was by immunoSEQ multiplex PCR. The data contain 48,000 or so clones, under 90% of them singletons. What was sequenced was peripheral blood. The receptors come from a woman aged 60-75 years with acute or convalescent COVID-19. Both conserved end residues are part of each CDR3. A D gene is named only where the DNA matches it firmly. Not all rows give a size; the values are once, few, many and, for expanded clones, a class.

TRBJ2-1 TRBV12-5 TRBD2 . TGTGCTAGTGGTTTGTCGGTACTAGCGGGGATGGATGAGCAGTTCTTC CASGLSVLAGMDEQFF
TRBJ2-3 TRBV29-1 TRBD2 once TGCAGCGTTGCGAGCGGGACGACAGATACGCAGTATTTT CSVASGTTDTQYF
TRBJ2-7 TRBV6-5 . . TGTGCCAGCAGCCCCGGGAGCCCGGGCGATCAGTACTTC CASSPGSPGDQYF
TRBJ1-2 TRBV5-8 . . TGTGCCACGCTTCCCCTAAGCTACACCTTC CATLPLSYTF
TRBJ2-7 TRBV7-2 . . TGTGCCAGCAGCTCCTCGACTGTTCCGGCCGAGCAGTACTTC CASSSSTVPAEQYF
TRBJ1-5 TRBV6-1 TRBD1 . TGTGCCAGCAGTGCCTCTCCCGGGACAGGGGATCAGCCCCAGCATTTT CASSASPGTGDQPQHF
TRBJ2-5 TRBV9 . . TGTGCCAGCAGCGTAACAGGGACAGAGACCCAGTACTTC CASSVTGTETQYF
TRBJ1-3 TRBV4-1 . . TGCGCCAGCAGCCCACCCAGGCGGGGCTGGGGAAACACCATATATTTT CASSPPRRGWGNTIYF
TRBJ1-2 TRBV4-2 TRBD1 . TGTGCCAGCAGCCAAGCAGGACAGGGAACAAGGGGCTACACCTTC CASSQAGQGTRGYTF
TRBJ1-5 TRBV9 . . TGTGCCAGCAGCCAAGCTGAACGGGATCAGCCCCAGCATTTT CASSQAERDQPQHF